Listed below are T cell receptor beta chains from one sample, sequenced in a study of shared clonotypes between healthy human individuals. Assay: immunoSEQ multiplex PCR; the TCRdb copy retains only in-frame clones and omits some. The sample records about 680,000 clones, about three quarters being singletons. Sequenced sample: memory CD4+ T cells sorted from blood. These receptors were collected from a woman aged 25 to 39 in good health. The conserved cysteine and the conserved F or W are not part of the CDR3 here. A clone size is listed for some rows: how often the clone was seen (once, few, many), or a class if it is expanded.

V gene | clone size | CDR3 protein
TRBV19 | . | ASSITLINEKLF
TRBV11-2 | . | ASTFRSSYNEQF
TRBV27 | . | ASSLLRPAGTSGSTDTQY
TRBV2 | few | ASSAGLAVGNEQF
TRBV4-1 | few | ASSQGLVVTYGYT
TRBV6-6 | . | ASSYSTGGGDEQY
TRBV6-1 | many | ATHKERERPLH
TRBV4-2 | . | ASSQDRIGGIGGYT
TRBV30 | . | AWSLAGQLNQPQH
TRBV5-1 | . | ASSLIPDNTEAF
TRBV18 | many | ASSPRQRPGDSGANVLT
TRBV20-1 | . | SAPYYGYT
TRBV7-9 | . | ASSLGVGRLGYNQPQH
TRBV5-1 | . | ASSLPVLAGGPEETQY
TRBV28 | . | ASSGFGGGRARVEQF
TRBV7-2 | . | ASSQLQGFEAF
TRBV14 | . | ASSQVAGAGETQY
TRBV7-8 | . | ASSMGRLNTEAF
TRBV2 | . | ASRGQGASSYEQY
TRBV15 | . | ATSRDGGSASYNEQF
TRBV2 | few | ASSVENNQPQH
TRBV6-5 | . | ASSNSGANVLT
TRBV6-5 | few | ASSYQRNTEAF
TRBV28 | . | ASRTIAETYEQF
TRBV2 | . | ASNAYGTFNTGELF
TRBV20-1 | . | SASPSDEQY
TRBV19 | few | ASSMNRHYGYT
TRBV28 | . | ASTQWRGFGTYEQY
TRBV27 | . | ASKRPQGTEAF
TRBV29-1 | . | SVQYNEQF
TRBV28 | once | ASSSQRGYIQY
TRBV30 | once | AWSEYSTDTQY
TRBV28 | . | ASRPDQGVNQPQH
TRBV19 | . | ASRSSENTEAF
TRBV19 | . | ASTLHGISPRSGYT
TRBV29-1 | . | SVESPSSYNEQF
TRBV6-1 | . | ASTLVMTANYGYT
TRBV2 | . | ASRRERTGVTYEQY
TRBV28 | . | ASSRPDPGQQETQY
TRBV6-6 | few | ASRLTGPSGNTIY
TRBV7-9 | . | ASSSVAGEREQF
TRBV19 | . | ASRPEGLVGTDTQY
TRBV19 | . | ASRSDGNTIY
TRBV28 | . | ASTGTGVVEKLF
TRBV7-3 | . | ASSFPGANVLT
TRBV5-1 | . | ASSLDREGTEAF
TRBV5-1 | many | ASSLGGRGPYNEQF
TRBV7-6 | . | ASSLAGEFTGELF
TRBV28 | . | ATTGPHSGANVLT
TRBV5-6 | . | ASSLGPPGAGYEQY
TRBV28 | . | ASRGPTNYGYT
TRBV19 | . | ASRTGNYGYT
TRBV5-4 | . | ASSLAPQGLAGLYEQY